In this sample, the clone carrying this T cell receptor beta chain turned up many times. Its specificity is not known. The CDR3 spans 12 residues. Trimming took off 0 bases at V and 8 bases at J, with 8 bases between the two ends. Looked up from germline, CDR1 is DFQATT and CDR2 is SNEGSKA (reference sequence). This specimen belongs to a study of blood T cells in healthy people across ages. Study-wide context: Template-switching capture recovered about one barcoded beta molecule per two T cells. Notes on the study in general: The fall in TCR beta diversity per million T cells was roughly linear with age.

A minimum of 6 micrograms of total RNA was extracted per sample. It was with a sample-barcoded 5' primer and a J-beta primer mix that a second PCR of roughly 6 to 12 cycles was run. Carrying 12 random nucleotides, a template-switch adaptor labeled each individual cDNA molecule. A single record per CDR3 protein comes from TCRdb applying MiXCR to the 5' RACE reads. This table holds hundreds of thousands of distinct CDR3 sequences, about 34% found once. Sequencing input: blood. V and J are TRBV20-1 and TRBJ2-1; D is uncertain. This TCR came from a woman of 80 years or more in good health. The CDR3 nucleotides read TGCAGTGCTAGAGAATACGTGGATGAGCAGTTCTTC. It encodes CSAREYVDEQFF.